This T cell receptor (beta chain) emerged from a study of blood T cell repertoires in COVID-19. Study as a whole: COVID-19 samples, acute and convalescent, were from the United States, Italy and Spain.

TCRdb's copy holds only in-frame clones and misses some; the assay was immunoSEQ multiplex PCR. The sample carries 100,000 to 150,000 clones, around 80% recorded once. Those enrolled, adults aged about 18 to 95 years, came from around 24 US areas. Clinical histories supplied by participants themselves formed the basis of cohort assignment. The CDR3 totals 12 residues. CDR1 SGHTA and CDR2 FQGNSA come from the germline V gene. Trimming took 3 bases from V and 4 from J, leaving 6 bases between them. The source of this sequence is a middle-aged man with acute COVID-19. This chain joins TRBV7-2 and TRBJ1-2; TRBD1 might be the D (5 bases). Sequenced input: PBMCs or T cells enriched from blood (not recorded which). CDR3 in DNA: TGTGCCAGCAGCTTGGGGGGCTATGGCTACACCTTC. It translates to CASSLGGYGYTF.